These 7 T cell receptor beta chains were sequenced from one sample in a study of graft-versus-host responses after intestinal transplantation. Here immunoSEQ multiplex PCR was the method, and the copy in TCRdb shows in-frame clones only, minus some. Among 90,000 to 150,000 clones listed, around 96% were seen once. The antigens these receptors bind are not known. The specimen comprised unstimulated CD8+ T cells sorted from spleen or lymph node cells, sampled before intestinal transplant. The receptors were sampled from a human donor who received an intestinal transplant.

The J gene is TRBJ1-4, the V gene TRBV4-3; no reliable D call. Trimming removed 0 bases at V and 4 bases at J, with 9 bases between. The CDR3 has 15 amino acids. The germline CDR1 and CDR2 sequences are LGHNA and YSLEER. DNA of the CDR3: TGCGCCAGCAGCCAAGATTCGGGTCGTAATGAAAAACTGTTTTTT. The encoded protein is CASSQDSGRNEKLFF.

This chain uses TRBV9 with TRBJ1-2; 7 nucleotides agree with TRBD1. The CDR3 is made up of 15 amino acids. V trimming: 0 bases; J trimming: 5 bases; junction bases outside the gene matches: 7. Germline CDR1 SGDLS, CDR2 YYNGEE. CDR3: CASSVEWSGGYGYTF. The DNA for the CDR3 is TGTGCCAGCAGCGTAGAATGGTCAGGGGGATATGGCTACACCTTC.

This rearrangement joins TRBV2 to TRBJ2-7; TRBD1 matches at 10 bases. CDR1 and CDR2 from the germline V gene are SNHLY and FYNNEI. After removal of 7 bases from V and 1 base from J, the junction contained 7 bases not matched to a gene. This CDR3 contains 15 residues. The CDR3 bases are TGTGCCAGCACCAAGGACAGGGGGAGATCCTACGAGCAGTACTTC. It encodes CASTKDRGRSYEQYF.

The chain carries TRBV28 and TRBJ2-7; TRBD1 might be the D (6 bases). The CDR3 spans 16 residues. From germline, CDR1 is MDHEN and CDR2 SYDVKM. V dropped 5 bases and J dropped 2 bases, with 19 bases sitting between them. The CDR3 DNA follows: TGTGCCAGCAGTGGGGATTTAAGACAGGCCGCCTACGAGCAGTACTTC. Protein sequence: CASSGDLRQAAYEQYF. Together with reference TRBV28 and TRBJ2-7, the CDR3 gives the full variable domain: DVKVTQSSRYLVKRTGEKVFLECVQDMDHENMFWYRQDPGLGLRLIYFSYDVKMKEKGDIPEGYSVSREKKERFSLILESASTNQTSMYLCASSGDLRQAAYEQYFGPGTRLTVT.

This chain uses TRBV11-2 with TRBJ2-7; D is ambiguous. Trimming removed 1 base at V and 3 bases at J, with 13 bases between. This CDR3 has 15 amino acids. From germline, CDR1 is SGHAT and CDR2 FQNNGV. The DNA for the CDR3 is TGTGCCAGCAGCTTAGTAGGAATATCTAGCTACGAGCAGTACTTC. Translation gives CASSLVGISSYEQYF.

The V and J genes are TRBV4-2 and TRBJ1-1, with 8 bases that match TRBD1. The CDR3 is 19 amino acids. Looked up from germline, CDR1 is LGHNA and CDR2 is YNFKEQ. J lost 1 base, V lost 0 bases, and 13 bases had no gene match. The CDR3 spells CASSQDRGRGQVWNTEAFF. The CDR3 coding sequence is TGTGCCAGCAGCCAAGATAGGGGCAGGGGGCAGGTATGGAACACTGAAGCTTTCTTT.

The chain combines TRBV9 with TRBJ2-5; D is perhaps TRBD2 (6 bases). The DNA end is more similar to TRBJ2-7, so the J call may be wrong. The CDR3 runs 13 residues. Germline assignment: CDR1 SGDLS and CDR2 YYNGEE. CDR3: CASSGRDSIEQYF. CDR3 in DNA: TGTGCCAGCAGCGGCCGGGACTCAATCGAGCAGTACTTC.